This section outlines one T cell receptor (beta chain) sequence together with its context. This specimen comes from a study of T cells in localized non-small cell lung cancer. The method was immunoSEQ multiplex PCR; TCRdb's version includes in-frame clones alone and lacks a portion of them. The sample lists approximately 33,000 clones, more than 90% occurring once. Germline assignment: CDR1 LNHDA and CDR2 SQIVND (reference sequence). There are 14 residues in the CDR3. V was shortened by 11 bases and J by 7 bases, with 21 bases between the two germline ends. J is TRBJ1-5 and V is TRBV19; tentative D call: TRBD1 (6 bases). The source material was peripheral blood, sampled before any cancer treatment. The clonotype was recovered from a female donor older than 55 with stage I lung adenocarcinoma. CDR3 sequence reads: CASSRGPAGQPQHF. CDR3 DNA sequence: TGTGCCTCCTCCCGGGGGCCGGCGGGGCAGCCCCAGCATTTT.